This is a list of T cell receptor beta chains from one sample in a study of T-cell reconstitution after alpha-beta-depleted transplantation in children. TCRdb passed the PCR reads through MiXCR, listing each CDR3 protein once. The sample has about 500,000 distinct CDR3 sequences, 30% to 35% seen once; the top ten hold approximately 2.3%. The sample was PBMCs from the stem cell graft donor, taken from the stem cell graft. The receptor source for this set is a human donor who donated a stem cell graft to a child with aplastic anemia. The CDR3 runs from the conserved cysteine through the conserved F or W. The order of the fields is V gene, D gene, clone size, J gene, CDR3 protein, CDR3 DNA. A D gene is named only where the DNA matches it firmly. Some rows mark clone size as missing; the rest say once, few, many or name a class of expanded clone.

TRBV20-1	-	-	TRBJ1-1	CSAKRGGGTEAFF	TGCAGTGCCAAGCGGGGAGGGGGCACTGAAGCTTTCTTT
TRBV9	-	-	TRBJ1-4	CASSVGSGAWEKLFF	TGTGCCAGCAGCGTGGGTAGCGGGGCGTGGGAAAAACTGTTTTTT
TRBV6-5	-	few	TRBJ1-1	CASSSIGETEAFF	TGTGCCAGCAGTTCGATAGGGGAGACTGAAGCTTTCTTT
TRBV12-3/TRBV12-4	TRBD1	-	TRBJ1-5	CASSYGQGAGFQPQHF	TGTGCCAGCAGCTATGGACAGGGGGCAGGTTTTCAGCCCCAGCATTTT
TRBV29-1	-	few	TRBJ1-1	CSVRTRGGGNTEAFF	TGCAGCGTTCGGACGAGGGGAGGTGGGAACACTGAAGCTTTCTTT
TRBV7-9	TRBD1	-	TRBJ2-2	CASSLGTGAGGTGELFF	TGTGCCAGCAGCTTAGGCACAGGGGCAGGTGGCACCGGGGAGCTGTTTTTT
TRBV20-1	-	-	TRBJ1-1	CSARLRGAFF	TGCAGTGCTAGACTCCGTGGGGCTTTCTTT
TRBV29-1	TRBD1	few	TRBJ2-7	CSVEVKDRGPYEQYF	TGCAGCGTTGAGGTTAAGGACAGGGGACCCTACGAGCAGTACTTC
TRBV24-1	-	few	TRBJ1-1	CATSDPLGEAFF	TGTGCCACCAGTGACCCATTGGGGGAAGCTTTCTTT
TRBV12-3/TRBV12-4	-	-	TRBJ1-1	CASTTPHRGRHEAFF	TGTGCCAGCACTACGCCCCACCGGGGTCGACATGAAGCTTTCTTT
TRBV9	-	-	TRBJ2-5	CASSGAGSQETQYF	TGTGCCAGCAGCGGCGCGGGGAGCCAAGAGACCCAGTACTTC
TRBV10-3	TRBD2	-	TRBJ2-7	CAISESGGEGYEQYF	TGTGCCATCAGTGAGTCTGGCGGGGAGGGCTACGAGCAGTACTTC
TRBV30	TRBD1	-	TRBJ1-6	CAWNRDRSTSRWNSPLHF	TGTGCCTGGAACCGGGACAGGAGTACGAGTAGGTGGAATTCACCCCTCCACTTT
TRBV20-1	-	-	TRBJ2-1	CSATLASDINEQFF	TGCAGTGCAACATTAGCGTCGGATATCAATGAGCAGTTCTTC
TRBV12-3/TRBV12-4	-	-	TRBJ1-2	CASTQGKSYGYTF	TGTGCCAGCACTCAGGGGAAGAGCTATGGCTACACCTTC
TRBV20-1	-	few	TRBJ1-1	CSARDQVRGTFF	TGCAGTGCTAGAGATCAGGTGCGGGGGACTTTCTTT
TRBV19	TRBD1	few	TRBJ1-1	CASSIWGQGNTEAFF	TGTGCCAGTAGTATCTGGGGACAGGGGAACACTGAAGCTTTCTTT
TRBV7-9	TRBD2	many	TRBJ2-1	CASSLESGRAGNEQFF	TGTGCCAGCAGCTTAGAAAGCGGGAGGGCCGGCAATGAGCAGTTCTTC
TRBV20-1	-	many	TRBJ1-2	CSAELGMGLVGGYTF	TGCAGTGCTGAGCTAGGAATGGGGCTCGTCGGTGGCTACACCTTC
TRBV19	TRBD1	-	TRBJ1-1	CASTDRAEGTEAFF	TGTGCCAGTACAGACAGGGCAGAAGGCACTGAAGCTTTCTTT
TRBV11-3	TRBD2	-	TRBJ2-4	CASSFSTSGPLKYF	TGTGCCAGCAGCTTCTCTACTAGCGGGCCCCTAAAGTACTTC
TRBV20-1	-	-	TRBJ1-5	CSAERDGNQPQHF	TGCAGTGCTGAGAGGGACGGCAATCAGCCCCAGCATTTT
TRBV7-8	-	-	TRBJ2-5	CASSSTGYETQYF	TGTGCCAGCAGCTCCACAGGGTACGAGACCCAGTACTTC
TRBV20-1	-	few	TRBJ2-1	CSARGLGSNEQFF	TGCAGTGCTAGAGGCCTCGGGTCCAATGAGCAGTTCTTC
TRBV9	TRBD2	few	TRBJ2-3	CASSPPSSGGDTQYF	TGTGCCAGCAGCCCACCGTCCTCGGGGGGAGATACGCAGTATTTT
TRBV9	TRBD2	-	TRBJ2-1	CASSVVTSGRGSEQFF	TGTGCCAGCAGCGTAGTCACTAGCGGGAGAGGGAGTGAGCAGTTCTTC
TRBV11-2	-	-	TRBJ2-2	CASSSKAQGTGELFF	TGTGCCAGCAGCTCCAAGGCGCAGGGCACCGGGGAGCTGTTTTTT
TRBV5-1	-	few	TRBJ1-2	CASSFFPANGYTF	TGCGCCAGCAGCTTTTTCCCAGCGAATGGCTACACCTTC
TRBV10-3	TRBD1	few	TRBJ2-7	CAISEPDRGWGEQYF	TGTGCCATCAGTGAGCCCGACAGGGGTTGGGGCGAGCAGTACTTC
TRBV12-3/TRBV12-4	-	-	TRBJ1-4	CASRRGRANEKLFF	TGTGCCAGCAGGAGGGGTCGGGCTAATGAAAAACTGTTTTTT
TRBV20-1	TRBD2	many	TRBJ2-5	CSATSGTRTLGGQYF	TGCAGTGCTACATCCGGGACTAGGACATTGGGGGGCCAGTACTTC
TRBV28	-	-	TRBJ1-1	CASSPEGPRAFF	TGTGCCAGCAGTCCGGAGGGGCCCCGAGCTTTCTTT
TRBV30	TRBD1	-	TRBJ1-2	CAWSGNRGYGYTF	TGTGCCTGGAGTGGGAACAGGGGCTATGGCTACACCTTC
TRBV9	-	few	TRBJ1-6	CASSPQQDRSPLHF	TGTGCCAGCAGCCCCCAGCAGGATCGTTCACCCCTCCACTTT
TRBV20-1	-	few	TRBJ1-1	CSARRTGISEAFF	TGCAGTGCTAGACGCACAGGGATTAGTGAAGCTTTCTTT
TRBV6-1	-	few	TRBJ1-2	CASRVIGDYGYTF	TGTGCCAGCAGAGTAATCGGAGACTATGGCTACACCTTC
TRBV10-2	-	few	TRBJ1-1	CASRPQPNTEAFF	TGCGCCAGCAGGCCACAGCCGAACACTGAAGCTTTCTTT
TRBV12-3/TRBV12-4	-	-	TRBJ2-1	CASSHGAWRPLEQFF	TGTGCCAGCAGCCACGGCGCTTGGAGGCCATTGGAGCAGTTCTTC
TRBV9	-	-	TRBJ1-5	CASSVGTVPNQPQHF	TGTGCCAGCAGCGTAGGAACAGTTCCTAATCAGCCCCAGCATTTT
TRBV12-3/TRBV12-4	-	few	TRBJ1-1	CASSPDENTEAFF	TGTGCCAGCAGCCCGGACGAGAACACTGAAGCTTTCTTT
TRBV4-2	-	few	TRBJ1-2	CASSQADSNYGYTF	TGTGCCAGCAGCCAAGCGGACAGCAACTATGGCTACACCTTC
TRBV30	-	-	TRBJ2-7	CAWSYRGKQYF	TGTGCCTGGAGTTACCGCGGAAAGCAGTACTTC
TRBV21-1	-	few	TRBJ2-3	CASSVETPGTLDTQYF	TGTGCCAGCAGCGTCGAAACGCCAGGGACCTTGGATACGCAGTATTTT
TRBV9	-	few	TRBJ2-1	CASSPSRSPLNEQFF	TGTGCCAGCAGCCCTTCCCGTAGTCCGCTGAATGAGCAGTTCTTC
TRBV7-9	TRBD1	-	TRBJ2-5	CASSSTGTGEETQYF	TGTGCCAGCAGCTCGACAGGGACAGGTGAAGAGACCCAGTACTTC
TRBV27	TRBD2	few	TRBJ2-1	CASSLRLAGGGPYNEQFF	TGTGCCAGCAGTTTACGACTAGCGGGAGGGGGGCCCTACAATGAGCAGTTCTTC
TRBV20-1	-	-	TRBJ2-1	CSAREAGPSSYNEQFF	TGCAGTGCTAGGGAGGCGGGGCCGAGCTCCTACAATGAGCAGTTCTTC
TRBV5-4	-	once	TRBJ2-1	CASSPGGGNYNEQFF	TGTGCCAGCAGCCCGGGTGGGGGGAACTACAATGAGCAGTTCTTC
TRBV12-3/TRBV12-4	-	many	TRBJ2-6	CASLLGVSGANVLTF	TGTGCCAGCCTTTTGGGGGTATCTGGGGCCAACGTCCTGACTTTC
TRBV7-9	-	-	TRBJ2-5	CASSGADGPETQYF	TGTGCCAGCAGCGGGGCCGATGGTCCAGAGACCCAGTACTTC
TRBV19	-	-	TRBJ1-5	CASSILTADQPQHF	TGTGCCAGTAGTATACTAACAGCCGATCAGCCCCAGCATTTT